The 6 T cell receptor beta chains reported below all come from one sample, sequenced in a study of T cell clusters in autoimmune cytopenias. TRB was amplified from roughly 270 ng of peripheral blood genomic DNA per sample. TRB was amplified by touch-down multiplex PCR, primer pools A and B combined. From its re-call of the multiplex PCR reads, TCRdb lists each CDR3 protein once, without DNA. The sample data list more than 6,000 distinct CDR3 sequences. These same data were also listed under a study on T cell repertoires in aging, cancer and after chemotherapy.

Material for sequencing was peripheral blood. All receptors derive from a human donor in good health.

Frequency places this clonotype as medium-sized. V and J are TRBV6-6 and TRBJ1-2; TCRdb lists TRBD1, though no DNA is available to test this call. Germline loops: CDR1 MNHNY, CDR2 SVGAGI (reference sequence). This CDR3 region has 15 residues. The CDR3 sequence is CASTEDRGRAYGYTF.

This clonotype is called medium-sized based on its frequency. The genes are TRBV6-2 or TRBV6-3 and TRBJ2-2; TCRdb gives TRBD2 as the D gene, but with no DNA this cannot be confirmed. The CDR3 length is 16 residues. CDR1 MNHEY and CDR2 SVGEGT come from the germline V gene. CDR3 loop: CASSYAAGRYTGELFF.

The genes are TRBV11-1 and TRBJ2-7; the TCRdb call, TRBD2, lacks DNA for checking. CDR1 and CDR2 (germline): SGHAT, FQDESV (reference sequence). The CDR3 runs 14 residues. CDR3 sequence: CASRLIRQGGEQYF.

Measured by frequency, this clonotype is medium-sized (0.01 to 0.1%). J is TRBJ2-5 and V is TRBV18. The CDR3 covers 13 residues. Germline values: CDR1 KGHSH, CDR2 LQKENI. This CDR3 reads CASSRGTQETQYF.

V and J are TRBV12-3 or TRBV12-4 and TRBJ1-5. The CDR3 length is 17 residues. CDR3 residues: CASSLGGFRAINQPQHF.

The chain is built from TRBV7-9 and TRBJ1-6; the D call of TRBD1 rests on TCRdb alone, since no DNA is present to check it. CDR3 length equals 14 residues. Germline CDR1 reads SEHNR; CDR2 reads FQNEAQ (reference sequence). The CDR3 spells CASSVDSDNSPLHF. Based on the CDR3 plus reference TRBV7-9 and TRBJ1-6, the full variable domain is DTGVSQNPRHKITKRGQNVTFRCDPISEHNRLYWYRQTLGQGPEFLTYFQNEAQLEKSRLLSDRFSAERPKGSFSTLEIQRTEQGDSAMYLCASSVDSDNSPLHFGNGTRLTVT.